These 18 T cell receptor beta chains were sequenced from one sample in a study of blood T cell repertoires in COVID-19. Sequencing was performed with immunoSEQ multiplex PCR; in TCRdb, only in-frame clones are kept and a portion is missing. The repertoire holds approximately 440,000 clones, with roughly 87% as singletons. Sequencing was performed on PBMCs or T cells enriched from blood (not recorded which). All receptors come from a man between 18 and 35 years old who had recovered from COVID-19.

This clone was found once. The genes are TRBV2 and TRBJ2-7; D call uncertain. Trimming stripped 7 bases from V and 2 bases from J, with 15 bases between. Looked up from germline, CDR1 is SNHLY and CDR2 is FYNNEI. The CDR3 sequence is 14 residues long. The CDR3, as DNA: TGTGCCAGCACCCCTAATCCTACCCCCTACGAGCAGTACTTC. This encodes CASTPNPTPYEQYF.

This clone appeared once. The chain uses TRBV29-1 and TRBJ1-2; 8 nucleotides align to TRBD1. The ends lost 3 bases at V and 0 bases at J; junction bases unmatched: 3. From germline, CDR1 is SQVTM and CDR2 ANQGSEA. The CDR3 covers 14 residues. The CDR3, as DNA: TGCAGCGTTGAGTCGACAGGGGCTAACTATGGCTACACCTTC. Translating gives CSVESTGANYGYTF.

This clone appeared a single time. V and J are TRBV5-5 and TRBJ1-3, with 7 bases matching TRBD1. V dropped 4 bases and J dropped 0; count of bases not matched to a gene: 7. Germline CDR1 reads SGHKS; CDR2 reads YYEKEE (reference sequence). The CDR3 is 16 amino acids. CDR3 region: CASSDRAGLSGNTIYF. CDR3 nucleotides: TGTGCCAGCAGCGACAGGGCCGGTCTCTCTGGAAACACCATATATTTT.

This clone was counted a single time. This sequence joins TRBV6-6 and TRBJ1-5; no clear D. Trimming pared 2 bases from V and 2 bases from J, leaving 10 bases between. Per germline, CDR1 MNHNY and CDR2 SVGAGI (reference sequence). This CDR3 is 15 amino acids long. The CDR3 reads CASSYGGAGNQPQHF. CDR3 coding DNA: TGTGCCAGCAGTTACGGCGGAGCAGGCAATCAGCCCCAGCATTTT.

This chain connects TRBV5-4 to TRBJ1-1; D possibly corresponds to TRBD1 (6 bases). Between the trimmed V and J ends, which lost 0 bases and 1 base, there was a span of 13 bases. The CDR3 runs 16 residues. CDR1 and CDR2 (germline): SGHNT, YYREEE (reference sequence). DNA for the CDR3: TGTGCCAGCAGCTTGGAAGGGGGGGGATGGAACACTGAAGCTTTCTTT. As protein: CASSLEGGGWNTEAFF.

This sequence joins TRBV18 and TRBJ2-3; D possibly corresponds to TRBD2 (5 bases). Trimming took off 1 base at V and 4 bases at J, with 15 bases between the two ends. Germline values: CDR1 KGHSH, CDR2 LQKENI. The CDR3 sequence is 16 residues long. The CDR3 nucleotides read TGTGCCAGCTCACCACTTTCGGGATCAGTGCCAGATACGCAGTATTTT. Protein sequence: CASSPLSGSVPDTQYF. Combining the CDR3 with reference TRBV18 and TRBJ2-3 gives the whole variable domain NAGVMQNPRHLVRRRGQEARLRCSPMKGHSHVYWYRQLPEEGLKFMVYLQKENIIDESGMPKERFSAEFPKEGPSILRIQQVVRGDSAAYFCASSPLSGSVPDTQYFGPGTRLTVL.

This clone came up once. This chain links TRBV5-6 with TRBJ1-3; possibly TRBD1 for D (5 bases). From germline, CDR1 is SGHDT and CDR2 YYEEEE. Trimming took off 3 bases at V and 2 bases at J, with 12 bases between the two ends. This CDR3 spans 15 amino acids. The CDR3 sequence is CASSWGRQAGNTIYF. The DNA for the CDR3 is TGTGCCAGCAGCTGGGGCCGACAAGCTGGAAACACCATATATTTT.

This sequence joins TRBV12-3 or TRBV12-4 and TRBJ1-5; D is unresolved. Trimming pared 6 bases from V and 2 bases from J, leaving 8 bases between. The CDR3 has 13 amino acids. The CDR3 coding sequence is TGTGCCAGCAGGCTTAGTGGCAATCAGCCCCAGCATTTT. Residues: CASRLSGNQPQHF.

The chain employs TRBV3-1 (or the pseudogene TRBV3-2) and TRBJ1-5; the D is unclear. Germline-derived CDR1 and CDR2 are LGHDT and YNNKEL (reference sequence). There are 15 residues in the CDR3. The germline V and J ends were trimmed by 4 bases and 0 bases, with 10 bases remaining between them. CDR3 DNA: TGTGCCAGCAGCCGAGGGCAGAATAGCAATCAGCCCCAGCATTTT. Translated: CASSRGQNSNQPQHF.

This CDR3 reads CASSAGGGEAYEQYF. The DNA of the CDR3 is TGTGCCAGCAGTGCTGGGGGGGGAGAGGCCTACGAGCAGTACTTC. The chain employs TRBV2 and TRBJ2-7; 7 nucleotides agree with TRBD2. Germline lookup yields CDR1 SNHLY and CDR2 FYNNEI. Losses at the gene ends were 4 bases for V and 2 bases for J; bases not matched to a gene: 8. The CDR3 has 15 amino acids.

The chain carries TRBV9 and TRBJ1-1; 8 nucleotides align to TRBD1. The J segment lost 2 bases and the V segment lost 3 bases, leaving 6 bases of the junction unmatched. This CDR3 spans 15 amino acids. Per the germline V gene, CDR1 is SGDLS and CDR2 is YYNGEE. The CDR3 region has the DNA TGTGCCAGCAGCGCGCACAGGGGGAGTAACACTGAAGCTTTCTTT. It yields the protein CASSAHRGSNTEAFF.

CDR3 sequence: CASSQGQGASETQYF. The DNA of the CDR3 is TGTGCCAGCAGTCAAGGACAGGGGGCGAGTGAGACCCAGTACTTC. This chain links TRBV27 with TRBJ2-5, with TRBD1 identical over 11 bases. The germline CDR1 and CDR2 sequences are MNHEY and SMNVEV (reference sequence). This CDR3 is built from 15 residues. Losses at the gene ends were 5 bases for V and 5 bases for J; bases not matched to a gene: 7.

The chain carries TRBV6-1 and TRBJ1-2; TRBD1 aligns across 7 bases. The trim removed 2 bases at V and 6 bases at J, leaving 3 bases unmatched. CDR1 is MNHNS, CDR2 SASEGT, per germline. The CDR3 extends over 13 amino acids. Written as DNA, the CDR3 is TGTGCCAGCAGTGAACTACAGGGGAATGGCTACACCTTC. Residues: CASSELQGNGYTF.

This clone has only a few counts. V and J are TRBV5-8 and TRBJ2-7; 8 nucleotides match TRBD2. The germline gives CDR1 SGHTS, CDR2 YDEGEE. The CDR3 has 16 amino acids. The junction had 12 bases not matched to a gene; V was cut back by 4 bases and J by 3 bases. CDR3 residues: CASSRVVPLAGYEQYF. DNA of the CDR3: TGTGCCAGCAGCCGCGTCGTTCCTCTAGCGGGCTACGAGCAGTACTTC.

V is TRBV19 and J is TRBJ1-5; TRBD1 matches 10 bases. Germline CDR1 reads LNHDA; CDR2 reads SQIVND (reference sequence). This CDR3 comprises 17 residues. Trimming removed 8 bases from V and 4 bases from J; junction bases left unmatched: 14. The CDR3 sequence is CASQGGDRGFANQPQHF. As DNA, the CDR3 is TGTGCCAGTCAAGGAGGGGACAGGGGCTTTGCGAATCAGCCCCAGCATTTT.

This clone was observed a single time. In nucleotides, the CDR3 is TGCGCCAGCAGCCGCGACAGGGGAAGCGGCTACACCTTC. It codes for CASSRDRGSGYTF. The rearrangement uses TRBV5-1 and TRBJ1-2; 8 nucleotides align to TRBD1. CDR3 size: 13 residues. CDR1 is SGHRS, CDR2 YFSETQ, per germline. The V gene end was trimmed by 4 bases and the J gene end by 8 bases; junction bases not matched to a gene: 7.

This clone appeared once. This chain connects TRBV2 to TRBJ1-5; D is perhaps TRBD1 (5 bases). The CDR3 sequence is 13 residues long. The ends were cut back, 8 bases at V and 5 bases at J, with 13 bases in the middle. CDR1 SNHLY and CDR2 FYNNEI come from the germline V gene. CDR3 nucleotides: TGTGCCAGCGGGGAGGGGACTTATCAGCCCCAGCATTTT. Translated, it gives CASGEGTYQPQHF. Variable domain in full (rest from reference TRBV2 and TRBJ1-5): EPEVTQTPSHQVTQMGQEVILRCVPISNHLYFYWYRQILGQKVEFLVSFYNNEISEKSEIFDDQFSVERPDGSNFTLKIRSTKLEDSAMYFCASGEGTYQPQHFGDGTRLSIL.

The chain links TRBV3-1 (or the pseudogene TRBV3-2) to TRBJ2-1; 9 bases are a match to TRBD2. Per the germline V gene, CDR1 is LGHDT and CDR2 is YNNKEL (reference sequence). CDR3 length: 15 amino acids. The junction had 5 bases not matched to a gene; V was cut back by 4 bases and J by 4 bases. DNA for the CDR3: TGTGCCAGCAGCCTCAGACTAGCGGATTACAATGAGCAGTTCTTC. This sequence encodes CASSLRLADYNEQFF.